The 8 T cell receptor beta chains in this list originate from one sample, sequenced in a study of blood T cell repertoires in COVID-19. Using immunoSEQ multiplex PCR, the repertoire was profiled, and TCRdb retains in-frame clones only, with some absent. Of 150,000 to 200,000 clones listed, roughly four fifths are singletons. The source material was peripheral blood. All receptors derive from a human donor with acute or convalescent COVID-19. The donor label of this sample is uncertain.

The J gene is TRBJ2-1, the V gene TRBV7-9; weak D call: TRBD2 (6 bases). The CDR3 sequence is 14 residues long. V shed 2 bases and J shed 9 bases, with 14 bases lying between them. Germline CDR1 reads SEHNR; CDR2 reads FQNEAQ (reference sequence). In nucleotides, the CDR3 is TGTGCCAGCAGCTTACGGCTAGCGTCGGGTGAGCAGTTCTTC. It codes for CASSLRLASGEQFF.

The chain combines TRBV12-5 with TRBJ1-4, with D hard to call. The CDR3 contains 14 residues. The ends were cut back, 5 bases at V and 5 bases at J, with 12 bases in the middle. Per the germline V gene, CDR1 is LGHNT and CDR2 is FRNRAP. The CDR3 DNA reads as TGTGCTAGTGGTCTCAGTAGCGGGAATGAAAAACTGTTTTTT. Translated, it gives CASGLSSGNEKLFF.

The chain combines TRBV2 with TRBJ1-5; tentative D call: TRBD1 (5 bases). The germline V and J ends were trimmed by 1 base and 3 bases, with 7 bases remaining between them. This CDR3 region has 14 residues. CDR1 and CDR2 (germline): SNHLY, FYNNEI. The CDR3 DNA follows: TGTGCCAGCAGTGAAGGACAGCCCAATCAGCCCCAGCATTTT. Its protein product is CASSEGQPNQPQHF.

This clone was detected once. The chain has TRBV6-5 and TRBJ1-5; unclear D gene. CDR1 and CDR2 (germline): MNHEY, SVGAGI. Trimming pared 0 bases from V and 4 bases from J, leaving 4 bases between. The CDR3 covers 13 residues. CDR3 loop: CASSYSQNQPQHF. CDR3 in DNA: TGTGCCAGCAGTTACTCGCAGAATCAGCCCCAGCATTTT.

This clone was found a few times. The chain has TRBV25-1 and TRBJ1-1; a possible D gene is TRBD1 (5 bases). The ends were cut back, 6 bases at V and 5 bases at J, with 22 bases in the middle. CDR1 and CDR2 (germline): MGHDK, SYGVNS. The CDR3 has 16 residues. As DNA, the CDR3 is TGTGCCAGCAGAGGATCAGGGTACGGGTTCCCAACTGAAGCTTTCTTT. Its protein product is CASRGSGYGFPTEAFF.

This sequence joins TRBV27 and TRBJ1-4; 9 bases match TRBD1. V dropped 5 bases and J dropped 7; count of bases not matched to a gene: 8. Germline CDR1 is MNHEY and CDR2 is SMNVEV (reference sequence). This CDR3 comprises 15 residues. The CDR3 bases are TGTGCCAGCAGTCCCCACCGGGACAGGGTTGAAAAACTGTTTTTT. This translates into CASSPHRDRVEKLFF.

The chain has TRBV23-1 and TRBJ2-5; a possible D gene is TRBD1 (7 bases). TRBV23-1 belongs to the ORF category, with a function that is uncertain. Trimming stripped 0 bases from V and 7 bases from J, with 24 bases between. There are 18 residues in the CDR3. The CDR3: CASSQSPGGRGYAATQYF. The CDR3 coding sequence is TGCGCCAGCAGTCAATCGCCCGGGGGCAGGGGGTACGCCGCGACCCAGTACTTC.

This clone was detected once. The V and J genes are TRBV3-1 (or the pseudogene TRBV3-2) and TRBJ1-5; D is undetermined. Germline V CDR1 and CDR2: LGHDT, YNNKEL (reference sequence). V lost 3 bases and J lost 0, with 15 bases in between. The CDR3 length is 17 residues. The CDR3 reads CASSQTRGDSSNQPQHF. The DNA of the CDR3 is TGTGCCAGCAGCCAGACCCGGGGAGACTCTAGCAATCAGCCCCAGCATTTT.